This TCR beta chain was profiled in a study of T cells in Graves' hyperthyroidism and ophthalmopathy. RNA transcripts gave rise to amplified TCR beta CDR3 regions. First-round RT-PCR of the TCR CDR3 relied on the HTBI primer set. TCRdb re-derived calls from the multiplex PCR reads in MiXCR, one entry per CDR3 protein. The data contain around 610,000 distinct CDR3 sequences, roughly 15% of them singletons. With duration under 3 months, ophthalmopathy was active: Clinical Activity Score at least 3, NOSPECS at least 4. J gave up 7 bases and V 2 bases, and 3 bases lay outside the gene matches. This CDR3 comprises 14 residues. From germline, CDR1 is ENHRY and CDR2 SYGVKD. Overall study results and limits: Most expanded thyroid clonotypes above 0.001 recurred in blood.

This clonotype was detected ten times or more. Its antigen is undetermined. This receptor was obtained from a woman aged 40 to 55 with Graves' ophthalmopathy. The specimen was blood. The chain joins TRBV10-3 to TRBJ1-1; 11 nucleotides align to TRBD1. CDR3: CAISETGTGGEAFF. The DNA for the CDR3 is TGTGCCATCAGTGAGACCGGGACAGGGGGTGAAGCTTTCTTT.